This T cell receptor beta chain is drawn from a study of T cell repertoires in cytomegalovirus infection. MiXCR was run by TCRdb on the reads, yielding one entry per CDR3 protein. The table shows about 480,000 distinct CDR3 sequences, with 30% to 35% occurring only once. CDR3 size: 16 residues. Unmatched junction bases numbered 8, after V lost 5 bases and J lost 5 bases. Germline loops: CDR1 SGHNT, CDR2 YENEEA. This clonotype was observed at least ten times. Antigen specificity is unknown. The material sequenced was cultured PBMCs, taken from culture after CMV antigen stimulation. This TCR came from a human donor in good health (CMV status not recorded). Some clones in this sample may be carry-over from other donors' samples. The chain links TRBV11-3 to TRBJ2-1; TRBD2 aligns across 11 bases. CDR3 DNA sequence: TGTGCCAGCAGCGTCTTAGCGGGAGGGCCGCACAATGAGCAGTTCTTC. This sequence encodes CASSVLAGGPHNEQFF.